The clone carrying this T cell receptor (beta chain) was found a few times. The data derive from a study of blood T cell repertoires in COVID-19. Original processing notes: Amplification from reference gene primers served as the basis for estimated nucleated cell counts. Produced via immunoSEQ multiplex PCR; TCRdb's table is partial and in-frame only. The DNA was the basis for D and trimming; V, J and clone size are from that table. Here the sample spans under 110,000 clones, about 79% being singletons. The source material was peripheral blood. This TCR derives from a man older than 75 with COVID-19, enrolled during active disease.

The CDR3 DNA reads as TGTGCCAGCAACATCGGAGAGAGAGACCGATATGAAGCTTTCTTT. Residues: CASNIGERDRYEAFF. V is TRBV5-6 and J is TRBJ1-1; D is undetermined. Trimming removed 6 bases from V and 7 bases from J, with 22 bases in between. The CDR3 covers 15 residues. From germline, CDR1 is SGHDT and CDR2 YYEEEE.